This entry features one T cell receptor (beta chain) sequence. This CDR3 is built from 15 residues. The V end was cut by 1 base, the J end by 4 bases, with 12 bases between. Germline V gives CDR1 SGHTA, CDR2 FQGTGA. Though nominally healthy at sampling, donors likely had unrecorded immune exposures. The PCR used 60 Vbeta and 13 Jbeta primers. Assay: immunoSEQ multiplex PCR; the TCRdb copy retains only in-frame clones and omits some. The sample records around 140,000 clones, approximately 84% being singletons. The data belong to a study of cytomegalovirus exposure and HLA in healthy donors. Sequenced: PBMCs. This receptor was identified in a woman aged 55-69 years in good health and CMV-seropositive. The chain carries TRBV7-3 and TRBJ2-3; a weak D match, TRBD2 (5 bases). CDR3 nucleotide sequence: TGTGCCAGCAGCTTAAGGTGGGAGCTCTCAGATACGCAGTATTTT. It yields the protein CASSLRWELSDTQYF.